Each of the 23 T cell receptor beta chains below was sequenced from the same sample in a study of blood T cell repertoires in COVID-19. Sequenced by immunoSEQ multiplex PCR; TCRdb stores in-frame clones only, minus some. The sample records roughly 150,000 clones, around 77% being singletons. Sequencing was performed on peripheral blood. Receptor source: a man in his forties or fifties with active or convalescent COVID-19.

V usage is TRBV6-6 and J usage is TRBJ1-2, with 10 bases identical to TRBD1. This CDR3 comprises 16 residues. CDR1 and CDR2 (germline): MNHNY, SVGAGI (reference sequence). The V and J ends lost 8 bases and 5 bases, in that order; junction bases with no gene match: 14. CDR3 sequence (DNA): TGTGCCAGCGGGCCCGGGACAGGGGTATTTTTATATGGCTACACCTTC. Protein sequence: CASGPGTGVFLYGYTF.

The genes are TRBV5-8 and TRBJ1-6; 7 bases align to TRBD1. The V gene's germline CDR1 is SGHTS and CDR2 YDEGEE. J lost 3 bases, V lost 5 bases, and 8 bases had no gene match. The CDR3 is 16 amino acids. CDR3 sequence: CASSPGTAIYNSPLHF. CDR3 nucleotide sequence: TGTGCCAGCAGTCCCGGGACAGCCATCTATAATTCACCCCTCCACTTT.

The chain uses TRBV21-1 and TRBJ2-1; TRBD1 was called by the table and not checked on the DNA. TRBV21-1 counts as a pseudogene. The CDR3 extends over 16 amino acids. CDR3 bases: TGTGCCAGCAGCACCGACAGGGGGTTAGGGGACAATGAGCAGTTCTTC. Its translation: CASSTDRGLGDNEQFF.

This chain uses TRBV3-1 (or the pseudogene TRBV3-2) with TRBJ2-3; 15 bases line up with TRBD2. Losses at the gene ends were 1 base for V and 0 bases for J; bases not matched to a gene: 2. CDR3 length equals 18 residues. The V gene's germline CDR1 is LGHDT and CDR2 YNNKEL (reference sequence). The DNA of the CDR3 is TGTGCCAGCAGCCAAGTCGGACTAGCGGGAGGGAGCACAGATACGCAGTATTTT. Translating gives CASSQVGLAGGSTDTQYF.

CDR3 sequence reads: CASIPPLGGSGANVLTF. CDR3 nucleotides: TGTGCCAGCATTCCCCCCCTTGGGGGGAGTGGGGCCAACGTCCTGACTTTC. V and J are TRBV7-9 and TRBJ2-6; D possibly corresponds to TRBD2 (6 bases). The CDR3 runs 17 residues. CDR1 SEHNR and CDR2 FQNEAQ come from the germline V gene (reference sequence). V lost 7 bases and J 3 bases, leaving 19 bases between the germline ends.

This clone was seen repeatedly, ten times or more. The genes are TRBV9 and TRBJ1-1; TRBD1 matches 8 bases. Germline V CDR1 and CDR2: SGDLS, YYNGEE. CDR3 length: 15 amino acids. V shed 3 bases and J 4 bases; nucleotides not matched to a gene: 8. This chain's CDR3 is CASSAQGDGITEAFF. The CDR3 nucleotides are TGTGCCAGCAGCGCACAGGGGGACGGGATCACTGAAGCTTTCTTT.

V usage is TRBV27 and J usage is TRBJ1-5; D uncertain. The CDR3 is 12 residues long. Germline V CDR1 and CDR2: MNHEY, SMNVEV (reference sequence). V was shortened by 8 bases and J by 7 bases, with 12 bases between the two germline ends. Here the CDR3 DNA reads TGTGCCAGCGGCTTGCCCGAACAGCCCCAGCATTTT. It yields the protein CASGLPEQPQHF.

The chain is built from TRBV29-1 and TRBJ2-1; 7 bases fit TRBD2. Unmatched junction bases numbered 11, after V lost 3 bases and J lost 3 bases. The length of the CDR3 is 16 residues. Germline assignment: CDR1 SQVTM and CDR2 ANQGSEA. CDR3 bases: TGCAGCGTTGAGCCTTATCCTAGCGGAAACTACAATGAGCAGTTCTTC. Translated, it gives CSVEPYPSGNYNEQFF.

The CDR3 bases are TGTGCCAGCAGCTTAGCCGGGGGACAGGGTAGGACCGGGGAGCTGTTTTTT. It specifies CASSLAGGQGRTGELFF. The genes are TRBV7-6 and TRBJ2-2, with 9 positions matching TRBD1. The germline gives CDR1 SGHVS, CDR2 FNYEAQ. The CDR3 spans 17 residues. With 0 bases clipped from V and 5 bases from J, the junction kept 7 bases outside the gene matches. The complete variable domain, with remaining parts taken from reference TRBV7-6 and TRBJ2-2, reads GAGVSQSPRYKVTKRGQDVALRCDPISGHVSLYWYRQALGQGPEFLTYFNYEAQQDKSGLPNDRFSAERPEGSISTLTIQRTEQRDSAMYRCASSLAGGQGRTGELFFGEGSRLTVL.

This chain uses TRBV28 with TRBJ1-1; D possibly corresponds to TRBD1 (6 bases). Trimming took 6 bases from V and 5 from J, leaving 16 bases between them. Germline V gives CDR1 MDHEN, CDR2 SYDVKM. The CDR3 spans 14 residues. The DNA of the CDR3 is TGTGCCAGCAGGTTGATAGGGGGAGGGACTGAAGCTTTCTTT. Encoded protein: CASRLIGGGTEAFF.

The chain joins TRBV6-1 to TRBJ2-3; 7 bases line up with TRBD2. The V gene end was trimmed by 2 bases and the J gene end by 2 bases; junction bases not matched to a gene: 4. This CDR3 is 15 amino acids long. Germline values: CDR1 MNHNS, CDR2 SASEGT. The CDR3 nucleotides read TGTGCCAGCAGTGAATCTGGGGGGGACACAGATACGCAGTATTTT. Translating gives CASSESGGDTDTQYF.

This clone was seen at least ten times. The J gene is TRBJ2-1, the V gene TRBV11-3; a possible D gene is TRBD2 (6 bases). This CDR3 comprises 15 residues. The ends were cut back, 0 bases at V and 4 bases at J, with 10 bases in the middle. Per germline, CDR1 SGHNT and CDR2 YENEEA. CDR3: CASSLDGSRYNEQFF. For the CDR3, the DNA is TGTGCCAGCAGCTTAGACGGGAGTAGGTACAATGAGCAGTTCTTC.

This sequence joins TRBV27 and TRBJ1-2; D is possibly TRBD1 (5 bases). The germline V gene has CDR1 MNHEY and CDR2 SMNVEV (reference sequence). Trimming pared 6 bases from V and 0 bases from J, leaving 11 bases between. This CDR3 comprises 14 residues. CDR3 region: CASSTSQANYGYTF. The CDR3 region has the DNA TGTGCCAGCAGCACCTCACAGGCTAACTATGGCTACACCTTC.

The chain links TRBV19 to TRBJ1-2; tentatively, D is TRBD1 (5 bases). Germline V gives CDR1 LNHDA, CDR2 SQIVND (reference sequence). Deletions cut 0 bases from V and 4 bases from J, with 12 bases between. The CDR3 has 15 amino acids. The DNA for the CDR3 is TGTGCCAGTAGTATAGATGCTACCCAGGGCTATGGCTACACCTTC. Translation gives CASSIDATQGYGYTF.

V and J are TRBV30 and TRBJ1-6; TRBD1 matches 8 bases. J gave up 10 bases and V 3 bases, and 8 bases lay outside the gene matches. CDR3 length: 14 residues. The V gene's germline CDR1 is GTSNPN and CDR2 SVGIG (reference sequence). The CDR3 DNA reads TGTGCCTGGAGGTCAGGGGGCTCTCGGTCACCCCTCCACTTT. It codes for CAWRSGGSRSPLHF.

The rearrangement uses TRBV28 and TRBJ2-1; 8 bases match TRBD2. V lost 2 bases, J lost 4 bases, and 10 bases stayed unmatched. The CDR3 extends over 17 amino acids. Per germline, CDR1 MDHEN and CDR2 SYDVKM. The CDR3 loop is CASSLTTSGLPYNEQFF. For the CDR3, the DNA is TGTGCCAGCAGTTTAACCACTAGCGGATTACCTTACAATGAGCAGTTCTTC.

The chain combines TRBV7-9 with TRBJ2-1, with 8 bases lining up with TRBD2. The length of the CDR3 is 17 residues. Germline CDR1 is SEHNR and CDR2 is FQNEAQ (reference sequence). The ends lost 11 bases at V and 7 bases at J; junction bases unmatched: 22. The CDR3 coding sequence is TGTGCCGTCGGGAGAGAGCGGGAGTCTATATTGGCTAATGAGCAGTTCTTC. This codes for CAVGRERESILANEQFF.

The chain uses TRBV5-6 and TRBJ2-1; D is undetermined. The CDR3 runs 13 residues. CDR1 and CDR2 from the germline V gene are SGHDT and YYEEEE. V lost 2 bases and J 6 bases, leaving 9 bases between the germline ends. CDR3 in DNA: TGTGCCAGCAGCTTCACAGTGGGCAATGAGCAGTTCTTC. Its translation is CASSFTVGNEQFF. Based on the CDR3 plus reference TRBV5-6 and TRBJ2-1, the full variable domain is DAGVTQSPTHLIKTRGQQVTLRCSPKSGHDTVSWYQQALGQGPQFIFQYYEEEERQRGNFPDRFSGHQFPNYSSELNVNALLLGDSALYLCASSFTVGNEQFFGPGTRLTVL.

This chain links TRBV7-6 with TRBJ2-7, with D perhaps matching TRBD2 (6 bases). V was cut by 3 bases and J by 1 base, with 10 bases left in between. The CDR3 contains 14 residues. Germline CDR1 reads SGHVS; CDR2 reads FNYEAQ. The CDR3 DNA follows: TGTGCCAGCAGCTTGGGACTCTTATCCTACGAGCAGTACTTC. Translating gives CASSLGLLSYEQYF.

The chain has TRBV6-2 or TRBV6-3 and TRBJ1-2, with D possibly being TRBD1 (6 bases). The CDR3 contains 14 residues. V was pared by 5 bases and J by 6 bases, with 16 bases between. The V gene's germline CDR1 is MNHEY and CDR2 SVGEGT. The CDR3 reads CASSNRALSHGYTF. For the CDR3, the DNA is TGTGCCAGCAGTAACAGGGCTCTCTCCCATGGCTACACCTTC.

V is TRBV20-1 and J is TRBJ2-5; D may be TRBD2 (6 bases). CDR3 length equals 16 residues. Germline values: CDR1 DFQATT, CDR2 SNEGSKA (reference sequence). V lost 3 bases and J lost 5, with 22 bases in between. CDR3 region: CSASPPEGGVGETQYF. As DNA, the CDR3 is TGCAGTGCTAGTCCTCCGGAGGGTGGGGTGGGCGAGACCCAGTACTTC.

The gene calls are TRBV18 and TRBJ1-4; 7 nucleotides align to TRBD1. The V gene end was trimmed by 2 bases and the J gene end by 8 bases; junction bases not matched to a gene: 11. The CDR3 runs 16 residues. Germline CDR1 KGHSH, CDR2 LQKENI. CDR3 in amino acids: CASSPIRGQEQEKLFF. The CDR3, as DNA: TGTGCCAGCTCACCAATCCGAGGACAGGAGCAGGAAAAACTGTTTTTT.

J is TRBJ1-5 and V is TRBV11-3; tentative D call: TRBD1 (5 bases). The CDR3 totals 14 residues. Germline V gives CDR1 SGHNT, CDR2 YENEEA. The ends were cut back, 1 base at V and 7 bases at J, with 11 bases in the middle. CDR3 bases: TGTGCCAGCAGCTTAGGTCAGGGAGGGCAGCCCCAGCATTTT. Translated, it gives CASSLGQGGQPQHF.